The 5 T cell receptor beta chains given below trace back to one sample, sequenced in a study of somatic mutations in cytotoxic T cells in rheumatoid arthritis. Profiled with immunoSEQ multiplex PCR; TCRdb holds only in-frame clones, not every one. The profile shows 12,000 or so clones, 80% of them singletons. The source material was CD8+ T cells sorted from blood. Receptors were obtained from a man in his forties or fifties in good health.

The chain uses TRBV13 and TRBJ2-5, with 8 bases fitting TRBD2. With 3 bases clipped from V and 5 bases from J, the junction kept 5 bases outside the gene matches. The germline gives CDR1 PRHDT, CDR2 FYEKMQ (reference sequence). This CDR3 contains 14 residues. The CDR3 coding sequence is TGTGCCAGCAGCTTTCGGGGGGGCGCTGAGACCCAGTACTTC. Protein: CASSFRGGAETQYF.

This clone was counted a few times. This chain links TRBV4-3 with TRBJ1-1; 10 nucleotides agree with TRBD1. Germline V gene lookup returns CDR1 LGHNA and CDR2 YSLEER. Germline trimming cut 0 bases from V and 5 bases from J; bases unmatched to any gene: 6. The CDR3 extends over 16 amino acids. CDR3 bases: TGCGCCAGCAGCCAAGAAAGACAGGGGGCCTGGACTGAAGCTTTCTTT. Residues: CASSQERQGAWTEAFF.

V and J are TRBV11-2 and TRBJ2-1, with 8 positions matching TRBD2. CDR1 is SGHAT, CDR2 FQNNGV, per germline. Losses at the gene ends were 3 bases for V and 4 bases for J; bases not matched to a gene: 8. CDR3 length equals 16 residues. CDR3 in DNA: TGTGCCAGCAGCTTCTACGGGGGGGGATCGTACAATGAGCAGTTCTTC. Translated, it gives CASSFYGGGSYNEQFF.

This clone was detected only once. This chain joins TRBV5-5 and TRBJ2-7; D remains ambiguous. Germline V gene lookup returns CDR1 SGHKS and CDR2 YYEKEE (reference sequence). V was clipped by 1 base and J by 1 base, with 6 bases between them. This CDR3 comprises 13 residues. CDR3 sequence reads: CASSLRRSYEQYF. The CDR3 nucleotides are TGTGCCAGCAGCTTGCGACGGTCCTACGAGCAGTACTTC.

V gene TRBV4-2 combines with J gene TRBJ2-1, with a possible D match to TRBD2 (6 bases). Trimming removed 4 bases at V and 5 bases at J, with 12 bases between. Germline V CDR1 and CDR2: LGHNA, YNFKEQ. The CDR3 is 14 residues long. The CDR3 DNA reads TGTGCCAGCAGCCCCGGTAGCGGTGACAATGAGCAGTTCTTC. This encodes CASSPGSGDNEQFF.